Described below is a single T cell receptor (beta chain) sequence and its context. The antigen this receptor binds is unknown. No much larger clone is present one base from it, and per-base qualities are unavailable. The sample belongs to a study of blood T cell repertoires in COVID-19 (dated by TCRdb to between 2020 and 2021). As for the study more broadly: Samples covering the acute and convalescent phases of COVID-19 were provided by collaborators in the United States, Italy and Spain. The material from the prospective study consisted of cDNA or gDNA derived from T cells, B-cell-depleted T cells, or PBMCs. Subjects who had been exposed to COVID-19, were actively infected with it, or had recovered from it provided the deeply sampled blood TCRbeta repertoires that made up the dataset. The repertoires were made available in a free public database intended to serve as a resource for research on the immune response to SARS-CoV-2. Samples came from the ongoing ImmuneRACE study (first 160 participants) plus 1,254 subjects from 6 global collaborators. The sample metadata nearly always contained a de-identified subject ID, COVID-19 status, age in years and sex. HLA class I and class II types, where available, came from metadata supplied by the sample provider rather than from assay-based typing.

What the research found in general, with its limitations: The quantity of clinical and demographic metadata differed by source and by participant and was supplied without curation.

The collaborating institutions used their own protocols to collect whole blood in K2EDTA tubes. For TCRbeta analysis, collaborator samples were shipped as frozen whole blood, as isolated PBMCs, or as DNA extracted from either sample type. Trimming removed 4 bases from V and 4 bases from J, leaving 8 bases between the germline ends. From cysteine to phenylalanine, the CDR3 is 12 amino acids long. The DNA shown is the 36-base CDR3, in frame from base 1. CDR1 and CDR2 are drawn from the germline V gene: MGHRA, YSYEKL. TCRbeta CDR3 regions were amplified from genomic DNA using the immunoSEQ Assay, a bias-controlled multiplex PCR. In the original analysis: Nucleated cell counts per sample were estimated from amplification of reference gene primers within the assay. To quantify the absolute abundance of each unique TCRbeta CDR3 rearrangement, sequence reads were collapsed and filtered. Productive Simpson clonality was computed per sample as the square root of Simpson's diversity index over productive rearrangements. Imported from immuneACCESS, the table was reduced by TCRdb to in-frame sequences with V and J called. These copies leave out some clones; in studies compared against another copy, an unresolved V gene accounts for under half, and the cause of the remainder is not known. That table gives V, J and clone size, and the DNA gave D and trimming. This sample gives tens of thousands of clones in total; roughly 87% of them show up just once. The ten largest clones capture roughly 4.6% of the sample.

The chain is made from TRBV4-1 and TRBJ2-7; TRBD1 is perhaps the D gene, given 5 matching bases. The sequence came from a man older than 75 in a cohort sampled during active COVID-19. Sequencing was carried out using peripheral blood. The DNA is TGCGCCAGCAGCCGGCAGGGATACGAGCAGTACTTC. It specifies CASSRQGYEQYF.